The 7 T cell receptor beta chains listed next were all sequenced from one sample in a study of spatial heterogeneity in lung cancer. The sample's time point: sample taken at primary tumor resection. Study-level results: Tumor mutation counts were tracked by expanded intratumoral alpha and beta TCR counts.

TCRdb re-derived calls from the 5' RACE reads in MiXCR, one entry per CDR3 protein. The repertoire holds around 100,000 distinct CDR3 sequences, with 4% to 4.5% as singletons. Their antigens remain unidentified. The sequencing used lung tumor tissue, collected at surgery. These receptors were taken from a male donor with early-stage non-small cell lung cancer.

This clonotype came up many times. J is TRBJ2-7 and V is TRBV27; D remains ambiguous. This CDR3 has 14 amino acids. The V gene lost 7 bases and the J gene lost 0 bases, with 13 bases spanning the gap. The germline V gene encodes CDR1 MNHEY and CDR2 SMNVEV (reference sequence). CDR3 sequence: CASTSTPSSYEQYF. The CDR3, as DNA: TGTGCCAGCACCTCCACCCCGAGCTCCTACGAGCAGTACTTC.

This clonotype was counted at least ten times. The chain uses TRBV4-1 and TRBJ2-2, with 9 positions matching TRBD1. This CDR3 spans 16 amino acids. Looked up from germline, CDR1 is MGHRA and CDR2 is YSYEKL. V trimming: 6 bases; J trimming: 6 bases; junction bases outside the gene matches: 11. The chain's CDR3 is CASRDNRGRASGELFF. In nucleotides, the CDR3 is TGCGCCAGCAGGGACAACAGGGGGCGAGCGTCCGGGGAGCTGTTTTTT.

In this sample, this clonotype turned up many times. The chain joins TRBV7-6 to TRBJ2-5; tentative D call: TRBD2 (6 bases). Germline V gene data show CDR1 as SGHVS and CDR2 as FNYEAQ. V was cut by 5 bases and J by 2 bases, with 12 bases left in between. The CDR3 is made up of 14 amino acids. CDR3 in amino acids: CASSRSGIQETQYF. CDR3 nucleotide sequence: TGTGCCAGCAGCCGTAGCGGAATACAAGAGACCCAGTACTTC.

In this sample, this clonotype turned up many times. This sequence joins TRBV3-1 and TRBJ1-5, with D perhaps matching TRBD1 (6 bases). CDR1 and CDR2 from the germline V gene are LGHDT and YNNKEL (reference sequence). This CDR3 is built from 18 residues. Trimming shortened V by 0 bases and J by 5 bases, and 20 bases separated the two germline ends. CDR3 sequence reads: CASSQDSGGEVGDQPQHF. CDR3 nucleotide sequence: TGTGCCAGCAGCCAAGATTCGGGGGGCGAGGTCGGGGATCAGCCCCAGCATTTT.

This clonotype came up many times. The gene calls are TRBV4-2 and TRBJ2-1; D is possibly TRBD2 (7 bases). The CDR3 is 15 residues long. Trimming left V 1 base short and J 4 bases short, with 11 bases between. In germline, CDR1 is LGHNA, CDR2 YNFKEQ. CDR3 nucleotides: TGTGCCAGCAGCCAAGGCGGGGGCCTATACAATGAGCAGTTCTTC. Translating it yields CASSQGGGLYNEQFF.

This clonotype has ten or more counts. The chain joins TRBV5-1 to TRBJ1-1; D is unclear. Trimming shortened V by 8 bases and J by 8 bases, and 19 bases separated the two germline ends. CDR3 size: 13 residues. Germline CDR1 reads SGHRS; CDR2 reads YFSETQ. This CDR3 reads CASSIDHSDEAFF. The CDR3 DNA sequence: TGCGCCAGTAGTATTGACCACAGCGACGAAGCTTTCTTT.

On this clonotype itself: One base away lies a much larger clone, so this may be a sequencing read error. The chain joins TRBV12-3 or TRBV12-4 to TRBJ1-2; D may be TRBD1 (6 bases). The CDR3 is made up of 13 amino acids. The CDR3 here is CASSLTAGDGYSF. The DNA for the CDR3 is TGTGCCAGCAGTTTGACTGCAGGGGACGGCTACTCCTTC.